A single T cell receptor (beta chain) is shown here with its context. Antigen: not known. The data stem from a study of cytomegalovirus exposure and HLA in healthy donors. Study-wide findings and caveats: Earlier results showed most TCR beta V segments being productive about 87% or about 30% of the time.

PCR was performed using 60 Vbeta and 13 Jbeta primers. TCRdb's copy holds only in-frame clones and misses some; the assay was immunoSEQ multiplex PCR. This table holds more than 80,000 clones, 55% to 65% found once. The CDR3 spans 15 residues. Trimming removed 5 bases from V and 5 bases from J, with 18 bases in between. Germline loops: CDR1 SGHTA, CDR2 FQGTGA. The clonotype comes from a human donor in good health. The chain joins TRBV7-3 to TRBJ2-5; no clear D. The material sequenced was PBMCs. The CDR3 sequence is CASSPTLSPWETQYF. DNA of the CDR3: TGTGCCAGCAGCCCGACTCTGAGTCCATGGGAGACCCAGTACTTC.